Below, 6 T cell receptor beta chains from the same sample are listed, as sequenced in a study of cytomegalovirus exposure and HLA in healthy donors. PCR employed 60 Vbeta and 13 Jbeta primers. The table came from immunoSEQ multiplex PCR; TCRdb's copy has only in-frame clones and leaves some out. The repertoire has about 130,000 clones, around three quarters of them found once; the top ten carry 1% to 1.5%. The specimen was PBMCs. These receptors were collected from a female donor in good health and CMV-seronegative.

Worth noting for this clone: At one end, the junction sequence differs from germline, possibly due to a read error. The genes are TRBV2 and TRBJ2-3, with 9 bases identical to TRBD2. This CDR3 region has 13 residues. Germline V gives CDR1 SNHLY, CDR2 FYNNEI. DNA of the CDR3: TGTGCAAGCAAGACTAGCGGCGGGGATACGCAGTATTTT. Protein sequence: CASKTSGGDTQYF.

The gene calls are TRBV9 and TRBJ2-7, with D tentatively TRBD2 (5 bases). Germline CDR1 is SGDLS and CDR2 is YYNGEE. The CDR3 is made up of 12 amino acids. Trimming removed 5 bases at V and 5 bases at J, with 11 bases between. The CDR3: CASRGDTHEQYF. In nucleotides, the CDR3 is TGTGCCAGCAGGGGAGACACCCACGAGCAGTACTTC.

This chain links TRBV28 with TRBJ1-4; TRBD1 matches at 8 bases. The V and J ends lost 4 bases and 6 bases, in that order; junction bases with no gene match: 10. Germline V gives CDR1 MDHEN, CDR2 SYDVKM. This CDR3 has 16 amino acids. The CDR3 DNA follows: TGTGCCAGCAGTTCCTCCCGACAGGGGTGGGATGAAAAACTGTTTTTT. Translated, it gives CASSSSRQGWDEKLFF.

The gene calls are TRBV28 and TRBJ2-3; maybe TRBD2 (6 bases). Germline V gene data show CDR1 as MDHEN and CDR2 as SYDVKM. V was shortened by 3 bases and J by 2 bases, with 33 bases between the two germline ends. The CDR3 is made up of 22 amino acids. Written as DNA, the CDR3 is TGTGCCAGCAGTTTGGAGGGCCAAATCGTAGTCTGCCGCTGGACCTTCACAGATACGCAGTATTTT. Its translation is CASSLEGQIVVCRWTFTDTQYF.

V gene TRBV7-9 combines with J gene TRBJ2-3, with D tentatively TRBD1 (6 bases). The CDR3 runs to 13 residues. Germline CDR1 reads SEHNR; CDR2 reads FQNEAQ (reference sequence). Trimming removed 0 bases at V and 10 bases at J, with 11 bases between. DNA of the CDR3: TGTGCCAGCAGCTTAGCCTCAGGGGCCCCGCAGTATTTT. Its translation is CASSLASGAPQYF.

The J gene is TRBJ2-2, the V gene TRBV4-1, with D maybe TRBD2 (5 bases). The CDR3 runs 14 residues. Trimming took 4 bases from V and 8 from J, leaving 14 bases between them. Germline V lookup: CDR1 MGHRA, CDR2 YSYEKL. The CDR3 DNA reads TGCGCCAGCAGCCCACGGGAAGTCAGTGGGGAGCTGTTTTTT. It is translated as CASSPREVSGELFF.